Following are 28 T cell receptor beta chains from one sample sequenced in a study of T-cell reconstitution after alpha-beta-depleted transplantation in children. Preparation of the TCRbeta library used unique molecular identifiers. TCRdb used MiXCR to reprocess the PCR reads, holding one entry per CDR3 protein. Of under 300,000 distinct CDR3 sequences listed, approximately 10% are singletons. The material sequenced was peripheral blood, taken 180 days after TCRalphabeta/CD19-depleted stem cell transplant. The receptors derive from a male patient aged 2 to 10 who had a stem cell transplant for chronic granulomatous disease, so the T cells may come from the graft donor.

This sequence joins TRBV28 and TRBJ2-1, with TRBD2 matching over 10 bases. The CDR3 is 16 residues long. The trim removed 4 bases at V and 3 bases at J, leaving 6 bases unmatched. Germline V gene lookup returns CDR1 MDHEN and CDR2 SYDVKM. This chain's CDR3 is CASSSQAGGVYNEQFF. In DNA form, the CDR3 reads TGTGCCAGCAGTTCCCAAGCGGGAGGGGTCTACAATGAGCAGTTCTTC.

This clonotype occurred many times. The chain has TRBV4-3 and TRBJ1-4, with TRBD1 identical over 10 bases. This CDR3 has 14 residues. After removal of 8 bases from V and 7 bases from J, the junction contained 7 bases not matched to a gene. Germline V gene sequence: CDR1 LGHNA, CDR2 YSLEER. The chain's CDR3 is CASGPTGGGEKLFF. CDR3 bases: TGCGCCAGCGGCCCGACAGGGGGCGGTGAAAAACTGTTTTTT.

Many counts were recorded for this clonotype. The chain combines TRBV12-3 or TRBV12-4 with TRBJ2-5; weak D call: TRBD2 (6 bases). The CDR3 loop spans 13 amino acids. Trimming stripped 6 bases from V and 2 bases from J, with 10 bases between. The CDR3 bases are TGTGCCAGCAGAGTGCGGGGTCAAGAGACCCAGTACTTC. Its translation: CASRVRGQETQYF.

This clonotype was recorded many times. The rearrangement uses TRBV5-1 and TRBJ2-7, with D possibly TRBD1 on 6 matching bases. Trimming removed 2 bases at V and 2 bases at J, with 8 bases between. This CDR3 is built from 13 residues. Germline CDR1 is SGHRS and CDR2 is YFSETQ. In nucleotides, the CDR3 is TGCGCCAGCAGCTTCCAGGGGCCCTACGAGCAGTACTTC. It codes for CASSFQGPYEQYF.

The table lists this clonotype with many counts. The chain carries TRBV20-1 and TRBJ1-6, with 7 bases matching TRBD1. The trim removed 3 bases at V and 5 bases at J, leaving 7 bases unmatched. CDR3 length: 15 amino acids. Per the germline V gene, CDR1 is DFQATT and CDR2 is SNEGSKA (reference sequence). The CDR3 DNA sequence: TGCAGTGCTAGTGCGGAGGGGGCGAATAATTCACCCCTCCACTTT. Translated, it gives CSASAEGANNSPLHF.

This clonotype was picked up many times. The J gene is TRBJ2-7, the V gene TRBV12-3 or TRBV12-4, with 9 bases that match TRBD2. V trimming: 5 bases; J trimming: 2 bases; junction bases outside the gene matches: 4. The CDR3 contains 14 residues. The CDR3 loop reads CASSLSGGTYEQYF. The DNA for the CDR3 is TGTGCCAGCAGTCTTAGCGGGGGCACCTACGAGCAGTACTTC.

This clonotype is a singleton in its sample. This clone may be a read error of a much larger clone one base away. This chain links TRBV29-1 with TRBJ2-5; perhaps D is TRBD1 or TRBD2 (5 bases each). CDR3 length: 13 residues. V dropped 8 bases and J dropped 7 bases, with 20 bases sitting between them. Germline values: CDR1 SQVTM, CDR2 ANQGSEA. The CDR3 here is CSINRDPGGTQYF. CDR3 nucleotide sequence: TGCAGCATTAACCGGGACCCTGGTGGGACCCAGTACTTC.

This clonotype was observed many times. The chain links TRBV7-6 to TRBJ2-5; D is unresolved. CDR1 and CDR2 from the germline V gene are SGHVS and FNYEAQ. V lost 0 bases to trimming and J lost 3 bases, with 8 bases between them. The CDR3 is 14 amino acids. The CDR3 nucleotides read TGTGCCAGCAGCTTAGCGGTACAGAAAGAGACCCAGTACTTC. Translation gives CASSLAVQKETQYF.

For this clonotype: A much larger clone sits a single nucleotide away, making a read error possible. CDR3 coding DNA: TGCAGTGCTAGAGTCACAGGGTGTCAGCCCCAGCATTTT. Translation: CSARVTGCQPQHF. The chain links TRBV20-1 to TRBJ1-5, with D tentatively TRBD1 (6 bases). The CDR3 sequence is 13 residues long. CDR1 is DFQATT and CDR2 is SNEGSKA in the germline V gene (reference sequence). V was shortened by 1 base and J by 6 bases, with 10 bases between the two germline ends.

This clonotype appeared many times. CDR3 nucleotides: TGTGCCAGCAGCTCCGGCGGGGCCCAAGAGACCCAGTACTTC. It translates to CASSSGGAQETQYF. J is TRBJ2-5 and V is TRBV7-3; possibly TRBD2 for D (6 bases). In germline, CDR1 is SGHTA, CDR2 FQGTGA. The CDR3 has 14 residues. The V end was cut by 4 bases, the J end by 1 base, with 10 bases between. The full variable domain, its missing parts supplied by reference TRBV7-3 and TRBJ2-5, is GAGVSQTPSNKVTEKGKYVELRCDPISGHTALYWYRQSLGQGPEFLIYFQGTGAADDSGLPNDRFFAVRPEGSVSTLKIQRTERGDSAVYLCASSSGGAQETQYFGPGTRLLVL.

The chain links TRBV12-3 or TRBV12-4 to TRBJ1-1; perhaps TRBD1 as D (6 bases). Trimming pared 6 bases from V and 3 bases from J, leaving 17 bases between. The CDR3 is 15 amino acids. In DNA form, the CDR3 reads TGTGCCAGCAGCGGATACAGGGCCCAGGACACTGAAGCTTTCTTT. Translation: CASSGYRAQDTEAFF.

This clonotype was observed many times. The chain uses TRBV12-3 or TRBV12-4 and TRBJ2-1; 11 nucleotides match TRBD2. The V gene end was trimmed by 6 bases and the J gene end by 5 bases; junction bases not matched to a gene: 6. CDR3 length equals 15 residues. In nucleotides, the CDR3 is TGTGCCAGCAGATCTCTAGCGGGGGGTAACAATGAGCAGTTCTTC. Translation: CASRSLAGGNNEQFF.

This clonotype has at least ten counts. CDR3 sequence (DNA): TGTGCCACCTCCGGGACACGTGGGACTGGGGCCAACGTCCTGACTTTC. It encodes CATSGTRGTGANVLTF. The J gene is TRBJ2-6, the V gene TRBV24-1; possible D gene TRBD1, 6 bases. This CDR3 has 16 residues. Looked up from germline, CDR1 is KGHDR and CDR2 is SFDVKD. Trimming stripped 9 bases from V and 2 bases from J, with 16 bases between.

This clonotype was observed at least ten times. The genes are TRBV4-3 and TRBJ1-5; D is perhaps TRBD1 (6 bases). V was pared by 5 bases and J by 4 bases, with 15 bases between. Germline values: CDR1 LGHNA, CDR2 YSLEER. This CDR3 contains 15 residues. The CDR3 nucleotides read TGCGCCAGCAGCGAAGGGGGGCAGAATAATCAGCCCCAGCATTTT. This translates into CASSEGGQNNQPQHF.

This clonotype was seen at least ten times. V is TRBV30 and J is TRBJ2-7, with D unclear. This CDR3 comprises 11 residues. Trimming took off 0 bases at V and 5 bases at J, with 5 bases between the two ends. From germline, CDR1 is GTSNPN and CDR2 SVGIG (reference sequence). CDR3 DNA: TGTGCCTGGAGTGTATTCGACGAGCAGTACTTC. Its protein product is CAWSVFDEQYF. The full variable domain, its missing parts supplied by reference TRBV30 and TRBJ2-7, is SQTIHQWPATLVQPVGSPLSLECTVEGTSNPNLYWYRQAAGRGLQLLFYSVGIGQISSEVPQNLSASRPQDRQFILSSKKLLLSDSGFYLCAWSVFDEQYFGPGTRLTVT.

The genes are TRBV29-1 and TRBJ2-1, with D unresolved. CDR3 length: 12 residues. The germline V and J ends were trimmed by 3 bases and 10 bases, with 13 bases remaining between them. Germline V CDR1 and CDR2: SQVTM, ANQGSEA. CDR3 nucleotides: TGCAGCGTTGACAGTCCCCCTAGGGAGCAGTTCTTC. Protein: CSVDSPPREQFF.

The chain is built from TRBV6-1 and TRBJ1-5; D is possibly TRBD1 (5 bases). Deletions cut 4 bases from V and 0 bases from J, with 16 bases between. This CDR3 region has 17 residues. Germline CDR1 and CDR2: MNHNS and SASEGT. CDR3 nucleotides: TGTGCCAGCAGTGTAGGGGCGCGGGGATATAGCAATCAGCCCCAGCATTTT. Residues: CASSVGARGYSNQPQHF.

This clonotype was counted ten times or more. The chain combines TRBV5-1 with TRBJ2-7, with 7 positions matching TRBD1. The CDR3 has 17 residues. V was pared by 0 bases and J by 2 bases, with 11 bases of the junction left unmatched. Germline CDR1 is SGHRS and CDR2 is YFSETQ. CDR3 residues: CASSLAVGQLNTYEQYF. In DNA form, the CDR3 reads TGCGCCAGCAGCTTGGCCGTGGGACAGCTAAATACCTACGAGCAGTACTTC.

This clonotype appeared many times. The chain couples TRBV12-3 or TRBV12-4 to TRBJ1-2; 10 bases line up with TRBD1. V shed 6 bases, J shed 7 bases, and the junction held 8 bases outside the gene matches. The CDR3 spans 14 residues. This CDR3 is CASSRGQGGGGYTF. The DNA of the CDR3 is TGTGCCAGCAGCCGCGGACAGGGGGGCGGTGGCTACACCTTC.

This clonotype appeared many times. The rearrangement links TRBV29-1 to TRBJ2-2, with D possibly being TRBD1 or TRBD2 (6 bases each). Per germline, CDR1 SQVTM and CDR2 ANQGSEA. Deletions cut 4 bases from V and 5 bases from J, with 17 bases between. The CDR3 runs 15 residues. The CDR3, as DNA: TGCAGCGTTGGAGTACCGGGGGCATCGACCGGGGAGCTGTTTTTT. Amino acid sequence: CSVGVPGASTGELFF.

This clonotype has at least ten counts. The chain joins TRBV20-1 to TRBJ2-5, with 7 bases identical to TRBD1. J lost 3 bases, V lost 6 bases, and 16 bases had no gene match. The CDR3 length is 16 residues. Germline loops: CDR1 DFQATT, CDR2 SNEGSKA (reference sequence). The CDR3 is CSARSYPGQSKETQYF. The CDR3 DNA is TGCAGTGCCCGAAGCTATCCGGGACAGAGTAAAGAGACCCAGTACTTC.

This clonotype was picked up many times. The chain uses TRBV12-3 or TRBV12-4 and TRBJ2-6, with D maybe TRBD1 (5 bases). The CDR3 contains 15 residues. Trimming pared 8 bases from V and 0 bases from J, leaving 11 bases between. CDR3 amino acids: CASDRFPSGANVLTF. Here the CDR3 DNA reads TGTGCCAGCGACAGATTTCCCTCTGGGGCCAACGTCCTGACTTTC.

This clonotype has at least ten counts. The rearrangement joins TRBV4-3 to TRBJ1-4, with D uncertain. The CDR3 totals 15 residues. The germline CDR1 and CDR2 sequences are LGHNA and YSLEER. Trimming shortened V by 4 bases and J by 8 bases, and 17 bases separated the two germline ends. The CDR3 spells CASSRSWQPGEKLFF. CDR3 sequence (DNA): TGCGCCAGCAGCCGTTCCTGGCAACCGGGGGAAAAACTGTTTTTT.

For this clonotype: This may be a read error: a much more frequent sequence differs by one nucleotide. The chain employs TRBV9 and TRBJ2-6; D unresolved. Trimming pared 2 bases from V and 0 bases from J, leaving 12 bases between. CDR1 is SGDLS and CDR2 is YYNGEE in the germline V gene. The CDR3 consists of 17 residues. The CDR3 loop is CASSVSACPSGANVLTF. As DNA, the CDR3 is TGTGCCAGCAGCGTCTCAGCATGCCCCTCTGGGGCCAACGTCCTGACTTTC.

This clonotype appeared many times. The genes are TRBV7-6 and TRBJ2-5; no firm D call. This CDR3 comprises 13 residues. V was shortened by 2 bases and J by 1 base, with 5 bases between the two germline ends. The germline CDR1 and CDR2 sequences are SGHVS and FNYEAQ. The CDR3 nucleotides read TGTGCCAGCAGCTTACCGGCCCAAGAGACCCAGTACTTC. Its translation: CASSLPAQETQYF.

Ten or more counts support this clonotype. This sequence joins TRBV6-5 and TRBJ2-3; TRBD2 matches at 12 bases. CDR3 length: 18 amino acids. Trimming took 0 bases from V and 5 from J; bases not matched to a gene: 9. Per germline, CDR1 MNHEY and CDR2 SVGAGI. CDR3 DNA sequence: TGTGCCAGCAGTTACTCGTGGAGGACTAGCGGGACTGAAGATACGCAGTATTTT. Protein product: CASSYSWRTSGTEDTQYF.

This clonotype was seen at least ten times. The chain uses TRBV12-3 or TRBV12-4 and TRBJ2-3, with 7 nucleotides matching TRBD1. V shed 7 bases and J 6 bases; nucleotides not matched to a gene: 10. The CDR3 spans 14 residues. The CDR3: CASNEDRRGDTQYF. CDR3 sequence (DNA): TGTGCCAGCAATGAGGACAGGCGAGGGGATACGCAGTATTTT.

The table lists this clonotype with many counts. CDR3 nucleotides: TGTGCCAGCGGCCTGGGGACAGGGGCATCTGAAGCTTTCTTT. The encoded protein is CASGLGTGASEAFF. This sequence joins TRBV28 and TRBJ1-1, with TRBD1 matching over 10 bases. V lost 8 bases, J lost 6 bases, and 9 bases stayed unmatched. From germline, CDR1 is MDHEN and CDR2 SYDVKM. The CDR3 has 14 residues.